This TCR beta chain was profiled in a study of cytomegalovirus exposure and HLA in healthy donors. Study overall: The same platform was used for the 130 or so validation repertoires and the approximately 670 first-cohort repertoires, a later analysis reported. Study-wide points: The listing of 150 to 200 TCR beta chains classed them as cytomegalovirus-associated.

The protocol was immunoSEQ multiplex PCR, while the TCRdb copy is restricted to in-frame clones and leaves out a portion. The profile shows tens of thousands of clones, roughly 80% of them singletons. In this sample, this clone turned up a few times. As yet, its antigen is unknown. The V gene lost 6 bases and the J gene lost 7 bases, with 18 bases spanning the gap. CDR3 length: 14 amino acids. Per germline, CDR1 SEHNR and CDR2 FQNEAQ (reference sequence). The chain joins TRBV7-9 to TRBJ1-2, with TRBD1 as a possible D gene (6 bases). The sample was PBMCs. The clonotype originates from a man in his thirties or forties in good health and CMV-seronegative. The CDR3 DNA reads TGTGCCAGCAGACGAAACAGGGACGGAGGTGGCTACACCTTC. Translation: CASRRNRDGGGYTF.